The clone carrying this T cell receptor beta chain was seen a handful of times. The antigen is not known. The germline gives CDR1 MNHEY, CDR2 SVGAGI. The CDR3 spans 15 residues. V lost 7 bases, J lost 0 bases, and 6 bases stayed unmatched. These data originate in a study of T cell responses to AZD1222 COVID-19 vaccine. Study-level findings and limits: Just a handful of AZD1222 recipients were seropositive at baseline. Scientists sampled the repertoires only once the peak T cell response had passed. Donors were chiefly white British, with a greater number of females, and clonal diversity was perhaps underestimated.

TCRdb keeps only in-frame clones here, not all; method: immunoSEQ multiplex PCR. The table shows 110,000 or so clones, with around 89% occurring only once. Second doses at about 4 or about 12 weeks were pooled. This receptor was obtained from an adult who received the AZD1222 COVID-19 vaccine. The rearrangement uses TRBV6-5 and TRBJ2-7, with 10 bases identical to TRBD2. Sample: peripheral blood, taken 28 days after the second AZD1222 dose. The CDR3 nucleotides are TGTGCCAGCACCCCTAGCGGGGGCCGCTCCTACGAGCAGTACTTC. Translated, it gives CASTPSGGRSYEQYF.